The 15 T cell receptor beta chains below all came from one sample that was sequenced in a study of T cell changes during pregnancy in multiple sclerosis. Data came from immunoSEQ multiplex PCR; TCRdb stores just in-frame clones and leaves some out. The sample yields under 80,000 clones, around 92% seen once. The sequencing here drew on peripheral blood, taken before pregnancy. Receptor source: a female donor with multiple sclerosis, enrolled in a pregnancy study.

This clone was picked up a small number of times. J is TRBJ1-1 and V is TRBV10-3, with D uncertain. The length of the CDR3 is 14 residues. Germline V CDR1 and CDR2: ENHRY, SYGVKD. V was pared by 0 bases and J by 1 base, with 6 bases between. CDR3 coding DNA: TGTGCCATCAGTGAGTCGGCAGGGAACACTGAAGCTTTCTTT. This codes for CAISESAGNTEAFF.

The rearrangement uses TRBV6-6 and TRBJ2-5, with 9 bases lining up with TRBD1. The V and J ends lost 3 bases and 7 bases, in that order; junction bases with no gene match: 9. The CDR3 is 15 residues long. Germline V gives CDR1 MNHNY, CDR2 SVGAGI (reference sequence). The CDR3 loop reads CASSYDRGGSGTQYF. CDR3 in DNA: TGTGCCAGCAGTTATGACAGGGGGGGGTCTGGGACCCAGTACTTC.

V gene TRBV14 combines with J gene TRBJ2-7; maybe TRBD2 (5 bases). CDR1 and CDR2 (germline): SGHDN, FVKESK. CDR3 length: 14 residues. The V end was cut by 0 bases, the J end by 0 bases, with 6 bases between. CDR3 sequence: CASSQDGNSYEQYF. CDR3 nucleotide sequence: TGTGCCAGCAGCCAAGACGGGAACTCCTACGAGCAGTACTTC.

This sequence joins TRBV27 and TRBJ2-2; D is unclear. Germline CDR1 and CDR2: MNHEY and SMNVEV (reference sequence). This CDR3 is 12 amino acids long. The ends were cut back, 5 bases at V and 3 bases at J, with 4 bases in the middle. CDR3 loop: CASSPHTGELFF. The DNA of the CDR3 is TGTGCCAGCAGTCCTCACACCGGGGAGCTGTTTTTT.

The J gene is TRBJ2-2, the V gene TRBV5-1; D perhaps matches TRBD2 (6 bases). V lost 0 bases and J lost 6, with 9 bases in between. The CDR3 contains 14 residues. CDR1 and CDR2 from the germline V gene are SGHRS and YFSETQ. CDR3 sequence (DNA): TGCGCCAGCAGCTTGGCGGGAGTGGCCGGGGAGCTGTTTTTT. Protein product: CASSLAGVAGELFF.

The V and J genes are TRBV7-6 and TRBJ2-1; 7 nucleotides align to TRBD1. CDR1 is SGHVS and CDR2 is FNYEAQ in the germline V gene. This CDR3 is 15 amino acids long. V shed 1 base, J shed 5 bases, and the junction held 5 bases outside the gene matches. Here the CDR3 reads CASSLGQGPNNEQFF. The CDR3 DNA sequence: TGTGCCAGCAGCTTAGGACAGGGTCCGAACAATGAGCAGTTCTTC.

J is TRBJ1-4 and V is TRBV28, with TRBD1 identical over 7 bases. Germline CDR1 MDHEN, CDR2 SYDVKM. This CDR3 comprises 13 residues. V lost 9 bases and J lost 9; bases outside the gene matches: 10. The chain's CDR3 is CASQHRGPKKLFF. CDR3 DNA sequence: TGTGCCAGTCAACACAGGGGCCCCAAAAAACTGTTTTTT.

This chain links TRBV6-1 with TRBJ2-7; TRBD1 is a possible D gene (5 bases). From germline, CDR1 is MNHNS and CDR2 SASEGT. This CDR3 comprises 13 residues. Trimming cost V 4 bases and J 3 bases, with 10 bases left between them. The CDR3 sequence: CASSGGHLYEQYF. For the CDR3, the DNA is TGTGCCAGCAGTGGAGGACACCTCTACGAGCAGTACTTC.

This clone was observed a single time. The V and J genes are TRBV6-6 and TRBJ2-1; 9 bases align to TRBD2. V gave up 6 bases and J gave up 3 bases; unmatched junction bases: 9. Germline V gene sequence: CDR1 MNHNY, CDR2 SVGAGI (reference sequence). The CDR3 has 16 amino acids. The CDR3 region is CASRRTAGGVYNEQFF. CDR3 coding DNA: TGTGCCAGCAGACGGACAGCGGGAGGAGTCTACAATGAGCAGTTCTTC.

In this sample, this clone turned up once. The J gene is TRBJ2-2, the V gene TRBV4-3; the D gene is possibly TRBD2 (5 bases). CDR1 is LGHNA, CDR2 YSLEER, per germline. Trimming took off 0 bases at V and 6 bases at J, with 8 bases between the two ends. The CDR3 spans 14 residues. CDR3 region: CASSQDRGSGELFF. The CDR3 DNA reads TGCGCCAGCAGCCAAGATCGAGGGTCCGGGGAGCTGTTTTTT.

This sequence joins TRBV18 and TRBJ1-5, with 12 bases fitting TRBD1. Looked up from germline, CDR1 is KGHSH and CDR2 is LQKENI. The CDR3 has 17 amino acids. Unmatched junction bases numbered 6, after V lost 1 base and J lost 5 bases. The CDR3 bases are TGTGCCAGCTCACCACGGGGACAGGGGGCAAGGGATCAGCCCCAGCATTTT. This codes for CASSPRGQGARDQPQHF.

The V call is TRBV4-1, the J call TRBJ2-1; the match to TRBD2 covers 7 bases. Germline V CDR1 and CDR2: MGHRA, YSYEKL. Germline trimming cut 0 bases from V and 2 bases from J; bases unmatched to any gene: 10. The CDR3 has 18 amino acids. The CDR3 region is CASSQDFSGKMAYNEQFF. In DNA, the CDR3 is TGCGCCAGCAGCCAAGATTTCAGCGGGAAAATGGCCTACAATGAGCAGTTCTTC.

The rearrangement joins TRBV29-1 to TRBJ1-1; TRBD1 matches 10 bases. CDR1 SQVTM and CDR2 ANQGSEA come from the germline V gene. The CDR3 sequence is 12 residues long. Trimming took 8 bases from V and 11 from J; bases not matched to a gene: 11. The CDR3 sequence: CSTRDRGDRAFF. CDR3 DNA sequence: TGCAGCACCCGGGACAGGGGCGACAGGGCTTTCTTT.

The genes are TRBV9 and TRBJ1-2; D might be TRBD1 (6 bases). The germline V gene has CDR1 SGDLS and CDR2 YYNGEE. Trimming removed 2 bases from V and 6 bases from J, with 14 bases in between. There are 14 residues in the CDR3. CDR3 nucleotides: TGTGCCAGCAGCGTCGCAGGGGTGGGGGATGGCTACACCTTC. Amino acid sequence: CASSVAGVGDGYTF.

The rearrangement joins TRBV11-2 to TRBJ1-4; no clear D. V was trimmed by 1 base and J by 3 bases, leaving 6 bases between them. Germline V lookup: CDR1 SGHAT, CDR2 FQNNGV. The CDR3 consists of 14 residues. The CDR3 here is CASSLGAPNEKLFF. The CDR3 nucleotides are TGTGCCAGCAGCTTAGGAGCGCCTAATGAAAAACTGTTTTTT. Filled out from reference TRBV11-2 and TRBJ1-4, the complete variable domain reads EAGVAQSPRYKIIEKRQSVAFWCNPISGHATLYWYQQILGQGPKLLIQFQNNGVVDDSQLPKDRFSAERLKGVDSTLKIQPAKLEDSAVYLCASSLGAPNEKLFFGSGTQLSVL.